The text below deals with one T cell receptor (beta chain). What it recognizes is unknown. V was shortened by 1 base and J by 5 bases, with 2 bases between the two germline ends. Per germline, CDR1 KGHSH and CDR2 LQKENI. The CDR3 length is 11 residues. Clones were sequenced by immunoSEQ multiplex PCR, and TCRdb holds only the in-frame ones, with some missing. The sample consists of 15,000 or so clones, around 81% of them appearing once. Before any sequencing was done, the ViraFEST assay used viral peptide pools to expand antigen-specific CD4+ T cells. Investigators separated out CD4+ T cells once approximately 9 days of culture had passed. It was between March and December 2020 that the person had a SARS-CoV-2 infection confirmed by PCR. All participants had two doses of either the BNT162b2 or mRNA-1273 vaccine. It was with about 10 IU/ml IL-2 and roughly 9.2 ug/ml peptides that more than 1.5 million PBMC per well were cultured.

This sample was included in a study of vaccination effects on CD4 cells after COVID-19. General study results and limits: Sampling in the study covered few convalescent patients and included no early post-infection timepoints.

This clonotype was obtained from a human donor who had a prior SARS-CoV-2 infection. Material: CD4+ T cells from PBMCs cultured with SARS-CoV-2 spike peptides, obtained after COVID-19 vaccination. The chain has TRBV18 and TRBJ2-5, with D hard to call. In nucleotides, the CDR3 is TGTGCCAGCTCACCACGGGAGACCCAGTACTTC. It is translated as CASSPRETQYF.